The T cell receptor (beta chain) under discussion was sequenced for a study of response to subunit inactivated influenza vaccine. Overall study findings and caveats: That few new T cells are recruited by each seasonal influenza vaccination was the authors' suggestion.

TCRdb ran MiXCR on the RT-PCR reads and lists one entry per CDR3 protein. Here the sample spans about 190,000 distinct CDR3 sequences, 13% to 15% being singletons. On this clonotype itself: What it binds is not known.

Germline-derived CDR1 and CDR2 are SGHDT and YYEEEE. The ends lost 4 bases at V and 4 bases at J; junction bases unmatched: 7. The CDR3 runs to 16 residues. Sequencing was performed on CD8+ T cells sorted from PBMCs, taken around 5 days after vaccination. The source of this sequence is a man in his forties or fifties who received an inactivated influenza vaccine. This chain connects TRBV5-6 to TRBJ2-7; the match to TRBD2 covers 14 bases. CDR3 coding DNA: TGTGCCAGCAGCCCGGGGGGACTAGCGGGAGCGTACGAGCAGTACTTC. This translates into CASSPGGLAGAYEQYF.